Sequencing of this T cell receptor beta chain was carried out in a study of blood T cell repertoires in COVID-19. Per the original data handling: Estimates of nucleated cell counts were drawn from the amplification of reference gene primers. Here immunoSEQ multiplex PCR was the method, and the copy in TCRdb shows in-frame clones only, minus some. Clone size and the V and J calls come from that table; the DNA yielded D and trimming. The data show 240,000 or so clones, with more than 85% seen just once and 7.1% held by the top ten. The V gene's germline CDR1 is SGHTS and CDR2 YDEGEE. The CDR3 loop spans 15 amino acids. V gave up 4 bases and J gave up 5 bases, with 18 bases separating them.

The TCR originated in a woman in her seventies with active or convalescent COVID-19. V gene TRBV5-8 combines with J gene TRBJ1-2; tentatively, D is TRBD1 (6 bases). The material sequenced was peripheral blood. The CDR3 protein is CASSMNRERGYGYTF. For the CDR3, the DNA is TGTGCCAGCAGCATGAACAGGGAAAGGGGTTATGGCTACACCTTC.